A single sample is the source of the 31 T cell receptor beta chains below, sequenced in a study of blood T cell repertoires in COVID-19. Only in-frame clones appear in the TCRdb table, and some are missing; sequencing was by immunoSEQ multiplex PCR. Counted here are some 250,000 clones, about nine tenths occurring once; the ten biggest clones make up 6.2%. Material: peripheral blood. The source of these receptors is a man aged 55-75 years with acute or convalescent COVID-19.

In DNA form, the CDR3 reads TGCGCCAGCAGCTTAGCCCCCAGGATTAGCTCCTACAATGAGCAGTTCTTC. Translating gives CASSLAPRISSYNEQFF. The V and J genes are TRBV5-1 and TRBJ2-1; D remains ambiguous. V was clipped by 2 bases and J by 0 bases, with 15 bases between them. Germline V lookup: CDR1 SGHRS, CDR2 YFSETQ. CDR3 size: 17 residues.

The chain is built from TRBV6-5 and TRBJ2-7, with 11 bases matching TRBD2. The CDR3 has 15 residues. The V gene end was trimmed by 2 bases and the J gene end by 3 bases; junction bases not matched to a gene: 3. CDR1 is MNHEY and CDR2 is SVGAGI in the germline V gene. CDR3 in DNA: TGTGCCAGCAGTTACCTCGGGACTAGCGGCTACGAGCAGTACTTC. Protein sequence: CASSYLGTSGYEQYF.

V usage is TRBV18 and J usage is TRBJ1-5, with D tentatively TRBD1 (6 bases). Germline loops: CDR1 KGHSH, CDR2 LQKENI. V shed 3 bases and J shed 3 bases, with 12 bases lying between them. The CDR3 runs to 15 residues. The CDR3 sequence is CASSPQTGHNQPQHF. As DNA, the CDR3 is TGTGCCAGCTCACCCCAGACAGGACACAATCAGCCCCAGCATTTT.

The chain employs TRBV7-9 and TRBJ2-1, with D uncertain. CDR1 SEHNR and CDR2 FQNEAQ come from the germline V gene (reference sequence). Trimming took off 3 bases at V and 7 bases at J, with 7 bases between the two ends. The CDR3 sequence is 12 residues long. CDR3 sequence reads: CASSFRLNEQFF. CDR3 sequence (DNA): TGTGCCAGCAGCTTTAGACTTAATGAGCAGTTCTTC.

The chain links TRBV18 to TRBJ2-7; a possible D gene is TRBD1 (6 bases). V lost 5 bases to trimming and J lost 0 bases, with 11 bases between them. The CDR3 totals 14 residues. Per germline, CDR1 KGHSH and CDR2 LQKENI. This CDR3 is CASSGRTASYEQYF. In nucleotides, the CDR3 is TGTGCCAGCTCAGGACGGACAGCCTCCTACGAGCAGTACTTC.

The V and J genes are TRBV19 and TRBJ1-5, with D perhaps TRBD1 (5 bases). The germline V gene has CDR1 LNHDA and CDR2 SQIVND (reference sequence). The length of the CDR3 is 16 residues. V was clipped by 1 base and J by 0 bases, with 10 bases between them. CDR3 sequence (DNA): TGTGCCAGTAGTATAGTGGGGCGGTATAGCAATCAGCCCCAGCATTTT. As protein: CASSIVGRYSNQPQHF.

The chain carries TRBV7-9 and TRBJ2-2; 13 bases are shared with TRBD2. After removal of 1 base from V and 6 bases from J, the junction contained 5 bases not matched to a gene. Per germline, CDR1 SEHNR and CDR2 FQNEAQ (reference sequence). This CDR3 is 17 amino acids long. The CDR3 nucleotides read TGTGCCAGCAGCTTAGTAGGACTAGCGGGGGATGCCGGGGAGCTGTTTTTT. Translation: CASSLVGLAGDAGELFF.

This clone was detected only a few times. V is TRBV19 and J is TRBJ1-2; 7 nucleotides match TRBD1. CDR3 length: 17 amino acids. Germline loops: CDR1 LNHDA, CDR2 SQIVND (reference sequence). The trim removed 10 bases at V and 2 bases at J, leaving 19 bases unmatched. CDR3 sequence reads: CATSVTWTGQQNYGYTF. In DNA, the CDR3 is TGTGCCACCTCCGTTACCTGGACAGGCCAACAGAACTATGGCTACACCTTC.

This chain joins TRBV19 and TRBJ2-1; TRBD2 matches at 10 bases. V was clipped by 7 bases and J by 7 bases; unmatched bases: 10. The V gene's germline CDR1 is LNHDA and CDR2 SQIVND (reference sequence). The CDR3 contains 15 residues. The CDR3 coding sequence is TGTGCCAGTATGTATGCTAGCGGGAGACTGAATGAGCAGTTCTTC. As protein: CASMYASGRLNEQFF.

The CDR3 nucleotides are TGTGCCAGCAGCTTATCCACAGGGGACATCATGAACACCGGGGAGCTGTTTTTT. Translating it yields CASSLSTGDIMNTGELFF. The chain carries TRBV7-9 and TRBJ2-2; TRBD1 agrees at 7 bases. Germline CDR1 and CDR2: SEHNR and FQNEAQ (reference sequence). V shed 2 bases and J 1 base; nucleotides not matched to a gene: 10. The CDR3 is made up of 18 amino acids.

The CDR3 spells CASSAIDGAQRNQPQHF. For the CDR3, the DNA is TGCGCCAGCAGCGCTATAGATGGGGCACAGCGCAATCAGCCCCAGCATTTT. This sequence joins TRBV4-1 and TRBJ1-5, with a possible D match to TRBD1 (5 bases). The germline V gene encodes CDR1 MGHRA and CDR2 YSYEKL. V was clipped by 5 bases and J by 2 bases, with 19 bases between them. The CDR3 is 17 amino acids.

The CDR3 coding sequence is TGTGCCAGCAGTTTCTCTGGTCACGGAGAGGAAAACACCATATATTTT. It codes for CASSFSGHGEENTIYF. The chain is built from TRBV28 and TRBJ1-3; D gene uncertain. From germline, CDR1 is MDHEN and CDR2 SYDVKM. The CDR3 spans 16 residues. V gave up 3 bases and J gave up 6 bases, with 18 bases separating them. Drawing the rest from reference TRBV28 and TRBJ1-3, the complete variable domain is DVKVTQSSRYLVKRTGEKVFLECVQDMDHENMFWYRQDPGLGLRLIYFSYDVKMKEKGDIPEGYSVSREKKERFSLILESASTNQTSMYLCASSFSGHGEENTIYFGEGSWLTVV.

The CDR3 coding sequence is TGTGCCAGCAGCTTAGCCGGACAGGGGGCGAATGAGCAGTTCTTC. It is translated as CASSLAGQGANEQFF. V is TRBV7-6 and J is TRBJ2-1, with 11 bases matching TRBD1. Germline loops: CDR1 SGHVS, CDR2 FNYEAQ. V shed 0 bases, J shed 7 bases, and the junction held 2 bases outside the gene matches. CDR3 length: 15 residues.

The chain is built from TRBV5-5 and TRBJ2-4; 8 nucleotides agree with TRBD1. Trimming took 3 bases from V and 1 from J; bases not matched to a gene: 6. The germline CDR1 and CDR2 sequences are SGHKS and YYEKEE (reference sequence). The CDR3 is made up of 16 amino acids. DNA for the CDR3: TGTGCCAGCAGCTCTCAGGGGGCTTCGGCCAAAAACATTCAGTACTTC. Its translation is CASSSQGASAKNIQYF.

The CDR3 protein is CASSLSGVGTEAFF. CDR3 nucleotide sequence: TGTGCCAGCAGCCTGTCCGGGGTGGGCACTGAAGCTTTCTTT. The chain carries TRBV7-3 and TRBJ1-1; D not resolved. The CDR3 has 14 amino acids. Trimming pared 5 bases from V and 4 bases from J, leaving 14 bases between. CDR1 and CDR2 from the germline V gene are SGHTA and FQGTGA.

This sequence joins TRBV18 and TRBJ2-5; 9 bases line up with TRBD2. The CDR3 covers 16 residues. The V and J ends lost 0 bases and 2 bases, in that order; junction bases with no gene match: 4. Germline CDR1 is KGHSH and CDR2 is LQKENI. This CDR3 reads CASSPPGLAGQETQYF. The CDR3 nucleotides are TGTGCCAGCTCACCACCCGGGCTAGCGGGGCAAGAGACCCAGTACTTC.

The chain recombines TRBV2 with TRBJ2-7; D uncertain. The V and J ends lost 0 bases and 6 bases respectively, with 9 bases between them. CDR3 length equals 13 residues. Per germline, CDR1 SNHLY and CDR2 FYNNEI. The DNA for the CDR3 is TGTGCCAGCAGTGAAGCGAGCGTAGCCGAGCAGTACTTC. Its protein product is CASSEASVAEQYF.

The chain's CDR3 is CASKPNRDGYGYTF. The CDR3 DNA is TGTGCCAGCAAGCCAAACAGGGATGGCTATGGCTACACCTTC. This chain uses TRBV2 with TRBJ1-2; possible D gene TRBD1, 6 bases. With 7 bases removed from V and 4 bases from J, the gap between germline ends came to 16 bases. The CDR3 totals 14 residues. Germline CDR1 SNHLY, CDR2 FYNNEI.

This clone was picked up one time. J is TRBJ2-3 and V is TRBV11-2, with D maybe TRBD2 (6 bases). The CDR3 has 15 amino acids. V was trimmed by 3 bases and J by 1 base, leaving 11 bases between them. Germline-derived CDR1 and CDR2 are SGHAT and FQNNGV. The CDR3 protein is CASSFRPSGTDTQYF. The CDR3, as DNA: TGTGCCAGCAGCTTTAGGCCTAGCGGCACAGATACGCAGTATTTT.

This clone was seen a handful of times. The gene calls are TRBV6-2 or TRBV6-3 and TRBJ1-1; tentative D call: TRBD1 (5 bases). Trimming removed 2 bases at V and 4 bases at J, with 14 bases between. The CDR3 contains 15 residues. The germline CDR1 and CDR2 sequences are MNHEY and SVGEGT. CDR3 residues: CASSYESQGITEAFF. DNA for the CDR3: TGTGCCAGCAGTTACGAATCTCAGGGTATCACTGAAGCTTTCTTT.

A word on this clone: One end of the junction does not line up with germline, which may come from a read error. The genes are TRBV7-7 and TRBJ2-1, with 14 bases identical to TRBD2. The CDR3 contains 16 residues. Germline-derived CDR1 and CDR2 are SSHAT and FNYEAQ (reference sequence). The DNA for the CDR3 is TGTGCTAGCAGCTCCTTGGGACTAGCGGGAGACAATGAGCAGTTCTTC. Translation gives CASSSLGLAGDNEQFF. Combining the CDR3 with reference TRBV7-7 and TRBJ2-1 gives the whole variable domain GAGVSQSPRYKVTKRGQDVTLRCDPISSHATLYWYQQALGQGPEFLTYFNYEAQPDKSGLPSDRFSAERPEGSISTLTIQRTEQRDSAMYRCASSSLGLAGDNEQFFGPGTRLTVL.

CDR3 DNA sequence: TGTGCCAGCAGCTTGGACATAGTTGGGGGGTCTTACAATGAGCAGTTCTTC. Translating it yields CASSLDIVGGSYNEQFF. The chain uses TRBV5-4 and TRBJ2-1; tentatively, D is TRBD2 (6 bases). Trimming removed 0 bases at V and 4 bases at J, with 17 bases between. The CDR3 runs to 17 residues. Germline CDR1 SGHNT, CDR2 YYREEE (reference sequence).

The V call is TRBV13, the J call TRBJ2-2, with 14 nucleotides matching TRBD2. In germline, CDR1 is PRHDT, CDR2 FYEKMQ (reference sequence). V shed 4 bases and J 5 bases; nucleotides not matched to a gene: 9. The CDR3 contains 18 residues. The CDR3 nucleotides read TGTGCCAGCAGCTCACCGGGACTAGCGGGAGTCATGACCGGGGAGCTGTTTTTT. It codes for CASSSPGLAGVMTGELFF.

V and J are TRBV5-4 and TRBJ1-1; 9 nucleotides line up with TRBD1. Germline CDR1 reads SGHNT; CDR2 reads YYREEE (reference sequence). The V gene end was trimmed by 0 bases and the J gene end by 1 base; junction bases not matched to a gene: 1. CDR3 length: 15 amino acids. The CDR3 coding sequence is TGTGCCAGCAGCTTGGCGGGACAGGGGAACACTGAAGCTTTCTTT. Translating it yields CASSLAGQGNTEAFF.

V usage is TRBV3-1 (or the pseudogene TRBV3-2) and J usage is TRBJ2-6; D is unresolved. Trimming cost V 4 bases and J 0 bases, with 7 bases left between them. From germline, CDR1 is LGHDT and CDR2 YNNKEL (reference sequence). CDR3 length: 15 amino acids. The CDR3 DNA is TGTGCCAGCAGCCCCACAGCCTCTGGGGCCAACGTCCTGACTTTC. Translating it yields CASSPTASGANVLTF.

The table lists this clone with a count of one. The chain combines TRBV9 with TRBJ2-2; 7 bases line up with TRBD2. Germline values: CDR1 SGDLS, CDR2 YYNGEE. The CDR3 consists of 16 residues. J was trimmed by 3 bases and V by 3 bases; bases with no gene match: 8. The CDR3 coding sequence is TGTGCCAGCAGCGCTAGACTAGCTCTGGACACCGGGGAGCTGTTTTTT. Translating it yields CASSARLALDTGELFF.

The chain employs TRBV6-6 and TRBJ1-1; the D is unclear. Per germline, CDR1 MNHNY and CDR2 SVGAGI (reference sequence). The CDR3 runs 15 residues. V was trimmed by 0 bases and J by 4 bases, leaving 12 bases between them. This chain's CDR3 is CASSYSGQAGTEAFF. Here the CDR3 DNA reads TGTGCCAGCAGTTACTCAGGCCAAGCGGGCACTGAAGCTTTCTTT.

The chain joins TRBV29-1 to TRBJ2-1; the match to TRBD2 covers 9 bases. The V and J ends lost 6 bases and 2 bases, in that order; junction bases with no gene match: 8. The CDR3 runs 15 residues. Germline loops: CDR1 SQVTM, CDR2 ANQGSEA. The CDR3 DNA reads as TGCAGCGTCGACCGGGCTAGCGGGACCTACAATGAGCAGTTCTTC. Encoded protein: CSVDRASGTYNEQFF.

V gene TRBV20-1 combines with J gene TRBJ2-1; D is unresolved. The CDR3 runs 13 residues. Germline V lookup: CDR1 DFQATT, CDR2 SNEGSKA (reference sequence). Trimming removed 3 bases at V and 2 bases at J, with 8 bases between. The CDR3, as DNA: TGCAGTGCTAGTAAGCTTACCTACAATGAGCAGTTCTTC. Amino acids: CSASKLTYNEQFF.

The rearrangement uses TRBV24-1 and TRBJ2-1, with a weak D call TRBD1 (6 bases). The CDR3 sequence is 13 residues long. CDR1 and CDR2 from the germline V gene are KGHDR and SFDVKD. Trimming took off 3 bases at V and 9 bases at J, with 11 bases between the two ends. DNA for the CDR3: TGTGCCACCAGTGATCCCGACAGGAGTGAGCAGTTCTTC. Translated: CATSDPDRSEQFF.

This clone has just a few counts. CDR3: CASRRGTSWEQYF. The CDR3 region has the DNA TGTGCCAGCAGACGGGGGACTAGCTGGGAGCAGTACTTC. V and J are TRBV3-1 (or the pseudogene TRBV3-2) and TRBJ2-7, with 9 bases aligning to TRBD2. J was trimmed by 7 bases and V by 6 bases; bases with no gene match: 7. The CDR3 is 13 amino acids. Germline V gene sequence: CDR1 LGHDT, CDR2 YNNKEL (reference sequence).